Each of the 21 T cell receptor beta chains below was sequenced from the same sample in a study of cytomegalovirus exposure and HLA in healthy donors. A multiplex PCR was run with 60 Vbeta primers and 13 Jbeta primers. The repertoire was sequenced with immunoSEQ multiplex PCR; TCRdb's copy has only in-frame clones and lacks some. The sample carries 150,000 or so clones, approximately 80% recorded once. Sequenced: PBMCs. These receptors all stem from a female donor in good health and CMV-seronegative.

V and J are TRBV5-6 and TRBJ1-1, with 10 bases aligning to TRBD1. CDR1 SGHDT and CDR2 YYEEEE come from the germline V gene. The CDR3 has 14 residues. V was pared by 4 bases and J by 4 bases, with 4 bases of the junction left unmatched. In DNA form, the CDR3 reads TGTGCCAGCAGCAGACAGGGGGCGGGCACTGAAGCTTTCTTT. Translation: CASSRQGAGTEAFF.

The rearrangement uses TRBV29-1 and TRBJ2-3; 7 bases align to TRBD2. Losses at the gene ends were 2 bases for V and 4 bases for J; bases not matched to a gene: 9. CDR1 is SQVTM, CDR2 ANQGSEA, per germline. This CDR3 contains 15 residues. CDR3: CSVETRQRGPDTQYF. CDR3 sequence (DNA): TGCAGCGTTGAAACCCGTCAGCGGGGCCCAGATACGCAGTATTTT.

The chain employs TRBV5-6 and TRBJ2-5; no clear D. Trimming took off 1 base at V and 0 bases at J, with 4 bases between the two ends. CDR3 length: 13 amino acids. Germline CDR1 SGHDT, CDR2 YYEEEE. The CDR3 loop is CASSLRDQETQYF. Written as DNA, the CDR3 is TGTGCCAGCAGCTTGAGAGACCAAGAGACCCAGTACTTC.

This sequence joins TRBV5-1 and TRBJ2-7, with D perhaps matching TRBD1 (6 bases). CDR1 SGHRS and CDR2 YFSETQ come from the germline V gene. Trimming pared 0 bases from V and 4 bases from J, leaving 14 bases between. This CDR3 is 15 amino acids long. CDR3 sequence reads: CASSLAPRGAYEQYF. DNA of the CDR3: TGCGCCAGCAGCTTGGCGCCCAGGGGTGCGTACGAGCAGTACTTC.

DNA for the CDR3: TGTGCCTGGGGGGGACAGAGCGATCAGCCCCAGCATTTT. Its protein product is CAWGGQSDQPQHF. The chain uses TRBV30 and TRBJ1-5, with TRBD1 matching 7 bases. Germline loops: CDR1 GTSNPN, CDR2 SVGIG (reference sequence). CDR3 length: 13 amino acids. With V trimmed by 5 bases and J by 5 bases, 6 bases remained unmatched.

The chain combines TRBV19 with TRBJ1-4, with D possibly TRBD1 on 6 matching bases. The CDR3 loop spans 15 amino acids. Trimming left V 7 bases short and J 7 bases short, with 19 bases between. CDR1 is LNHDA and CDR2 is SQIVND in the germline V gene (reference sequence). CDR3 DNA: TGTGCCAGTAACCCCCGGGGGGCGGTCGGTGAAAAACTGTTTTTT. Residues: CASNPRGAVGEKLFF.

The CDR3 protein is CASSEGDGYTF. The CDR3 nucleotides read TGTGCCAGCAGCGAGGGCGATGGCTACACCTTC. The rearrangement uses TRBV4-2 and TRBJ1-2, with no clear D. Trimming shortened V by 5 bases and J by 6 bases, and 7 bases separated the two germline ends. CDR3 length equals 11 residues. Germline assignment: CDR1 LGHNA and CDR2 YNFKEQ.

The chain couples TRBV5-1 to TRBJ2-1; perhaps TRBD1 as D (5 bases). Trimming removed 1 base from V and 4 bases from J, with 6 bases in between. CDR3 length equals 13 residues. In germline, CDR1 is SGHRS, CDR2 YFSETQ. CDR3 loop: CASSLWTYNEQFF. In DNA form, the CDR3 reads TGCGCCAGCAGCTTGTGGACATACAATGAGCAGTTCTTC.

The V call is TRBV29-1, the J call TRBJ2-2, with no clear D. CDR3 size: 14 residues. Trimming removed 4 bases from V and 2 bases from J, with 11 bases in between. Germline V lookup: CDR1 SQVTM, CDR2 ANQGSEA. This chain's CDR3 is CSVGTNLNTGELFF. CDR3 coding DNA: TGCAGCGTTGGAACTAACCTTAACACCGGGGAGCTGTTTTTT.

CDR3 amino acids: CASSWDRGVTEAFF. Here the CDR3 DNA reads TGTGCCAGCAGCTGGGACAGGGGGGTGACTGAAGCTTTCTTT. The rearrangement uses TRBV5-6 and TRBJ1-1, with 11 bases that match TRBD1. This CDR3 spans 14 amino acids. The V segment lost 3 bases and the J segment 5 bases; nucleotides outside the gene matches: 3. Per germline, CDR1 SGHDT and CDR2 YYEEEE.

The chain uses TRBV7-6 and TRBJ1-1; tentatively, D is TRBD1 (6 bases). Trimming left V 2 bases short and J 4 bases short, with 11 bases between. This CDR3 comprises 14 residues. Germline CDR1 and CDR2: SGHVS and FNYEAQ. Written as DNA, the CDR3 is TGTGCCAGCAGCTTACAGGGAGGGGGCACTGAAGCTTTCTTT. Its protein product is CASSLQGGGTEAFF. The variable domain in full, completed from reference TRBV7-6 and TRBJ1-1, reads GAGVSQSPRYKVTKRGQDVALRCDPISGHVSLYWYRQALGQGPEFLTYFNYEAQQDKSGLPNDRFSAERPEGSISTLTIQRTEQRDSAMYRCASSLQGGGTEAFFGQGTRLTVV.

This clone was seen more than once but under ten times. The V call is TRBV9, the J call TRBJ2-3; a weak D match, TRBD2 (6 bases). The CDR3 consists of 13 residues. The V gene lost 0 bases and the J gene lost 4 bases, with 6 bases spanning the gap. The germline V gene encodes CDR1 SGDLS and CDR2 YYNGEE. The CDR3 DNA is TGTGCCAGCAGCGTAGGGGGGGCAGATACGCAGTATTTT. Translated: CASSVGGADTQYF.

CDR3 nucleotides: TGTGCCAGTAGTCTAAGGACAGGGGAAAACTATGGCTACACCTTC. Protein product: CASSLRTGENYGYTF. The rearrangement joins TRBV19 to TRBJ1-2; 9 bases match TRBD1. The length of the CDR3 is 15 residues. The germline V gene encodes CDR1 LNHDA and CDR2 SQIVND (reference sequence). Unmatched junction bases numbered 6, after V lost 5 bases and J lost 2 bases.

CDR3 nucleotides: TGTGCCAGCAGTCAACCTCCCCTGGAGTACGAGCAGTACTTC. Its protein product is CASSQPPLEYEQYF. This chain uses TRBV6-6 with TRBJ2-7, with no clear D. Germline values: CDR1 MNHNY, CDR2 SVGAGI (reference sequence). The V end lost 5 bases, the J end lost 4 bases, and 15 bases lay between the germline ends. The CDR3 loop spans 14 amino acids.

V is TRBV19 and J is TRBJ1-5, with D possibly matching TRBD1 (5 bases). V shed 3 bases and J shed 2 bases, with 8 bases lying between them. The CDR3 spans 14 residues. CDR1 and CDR2 from the germline V gene are LNHDA and SQIVND (reference sequence). CDR3 in DNA: TGTGCCAGTAGTATCAGGGATCGCAATCAGCCCCAGCATTTT. Translating gives CASSIRDRNQPQHF.

This chain joins TRBV27 and TRBJ2-6; D uncertain. Per the germline V gene, CDR1 is MNHEY and CDR2 is SMNVEV (reference sequence). V lost 6 bases and J 2 bases, leaving 5 bases between the germline ends. The CDR3 runs to 13 residues. CDR3 sequence: CASRLAGANVLTF. The CDR3 bases are TGTGCCAGCAGACTGGCTGGGGCCAACGTCCTGACTTTC.

V is TRBV5-6 and J is TRBJ1-2; D remains ambiguous. The CDR3 contains 14 residues. Deletions cut 4 bases from V and 3 bases from J, with 13 bases between. The germline V gene encodes CDR1 SGHDT and CDR2 YYEEEE. CDR3 loop: CASSLPVPYYGYTF. Here the CDR3 DNA reads TGTGCCAGCAGCCTCCCGGTACCCTACTATGGCTACACCTTC. Using reference TRBV5-6 and TRBJ1-2 for the parts outside the CDR3, the full variable domain is DAGVTQSPTHLIKTRGQQVTLRCSPKSGHDTVSWYQQALGQGPQFIFQYYEEEERQRGNFPDRFSGHQFPNYSSELNVNALLLGDSALYLCASSLPVPYYGYTFGSGTRLTVV.

The chain links TRBV5-1 to TRBJ2-5; 9 nucleotides align to TRBD1. The germline V gene encodes CDR1 SGHRS and CDR2 YFSETQ. The CDR3 extends over 15 amino acids. J was trimmed by 11 bases and V by 0 bases; bases with no gene match: 11. The CDR3 DNA reads TGCGCCAGCAGCTTGGCCAGGGGACAGGGTCGCAAGCAGTACTTC. Residues: CASSLARGQGRKQYF.

This chain joins TRBV28 and TRBJ1-1; 8 positions match TRBD1. The V gene's germline CDR1 is MDHEN and CDR2 SYDVKM. Trimming removed 3 bases from V and 3 bases from J; junction bases left unmatched: 9. CDR3 length: 16 residues. The CDR3, as DNA: TGTGCCAGCAGTTTTTCAGGGGGCTCCTATTACACTGAAGCTTTCTTT. Its translation is CASSFSGGSYYTEAFF.

The V gene is TRBV5-1, the J gene TRBJ1-4, with D perhaps matching TRBD1 (6 bases). This CDR3 has 14 amino acids. Trimming shortened V by 6 bases and J by 2 bases, and 11 bases separated the two germline ends. Germline CDR1 and CDR2: SGHRS and YFSETQ. CDR3 in amino acids: CASTPDSTNEKLFF. The CDR3 coding sequence is TGCGCCAGCACCCCGGACAGTACTAATGAAAAACTGTTTTTT.

A few counts support this clone. The chain has TRBV2 and TRBJ2-7; 9 positions match TRBD1. The length of the CDR3 is 15 residues. J lost 3 bases, V lost 7 bases, and 10 bases had no gene match. The germline CDR1 and CDR2 sequences are SNHLY and FYNNEI. Here the CDR3 reads CASTDGTGFFYEQYF. DNA for the CDR3: TGTGCCAGCACTGACGGGACAGGGTTTTTCTACGAGCAGTACTTC.